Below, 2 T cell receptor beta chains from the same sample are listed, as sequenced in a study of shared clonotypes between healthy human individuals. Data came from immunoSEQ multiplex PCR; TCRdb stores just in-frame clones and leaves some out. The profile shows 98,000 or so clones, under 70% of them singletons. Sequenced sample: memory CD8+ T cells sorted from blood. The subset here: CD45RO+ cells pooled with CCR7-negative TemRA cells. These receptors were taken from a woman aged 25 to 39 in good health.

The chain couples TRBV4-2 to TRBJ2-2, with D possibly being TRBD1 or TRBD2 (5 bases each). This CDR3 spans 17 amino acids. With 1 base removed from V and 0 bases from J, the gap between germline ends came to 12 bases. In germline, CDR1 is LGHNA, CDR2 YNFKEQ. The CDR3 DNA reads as TGTGCCAGCAGCCAAGCATTAGAGGGACCGAACACCGGGGAGCTGTTTTTT. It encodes CASSQALEGPNTGELFF.

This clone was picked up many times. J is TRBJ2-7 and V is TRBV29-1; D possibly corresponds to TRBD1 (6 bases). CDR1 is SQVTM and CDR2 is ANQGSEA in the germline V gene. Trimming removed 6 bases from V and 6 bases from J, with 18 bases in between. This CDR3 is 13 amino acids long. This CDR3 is CSVASGDGSEQYF. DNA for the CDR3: TGCAGCGTCGCCTCAGGGGACGGTAGCGAGCAGTACTTC.